What follows are 9 T cell receptor beta chains derived from one specimen sequenced in a study of T-cell reconstitution after alpha-beta-depleted transplantation in children. The TCRbeta library was prepared with unique molecular identifiers. A single record per CDR3 protein comes from TCRdb applying MiXCR to the PCR reads. The sample has some 500,000 distinct CDR3 sequences, about 18% seen once. Sequences were derived from PBMCs from the stem cell graft donor, sampled from the stem cell graft. These receptors were collected from a human donor who donated a stem cell graft to a child with acute lymphoblastic leukemia.

The chain recombines TRBV2 with TRBJ2-3; maybe TRBD1 (6 bases). The length of the CDR3 is 14 residues. In germline, CDR1 is SNHLY, CDR2 FYNNEI. V was trimmed by 6 bases and J by 0 bases, leaving 10 bases between them. The CDR3 nucleotides are TGTGCCAGCAGATGGACAGTCAGCACAGATACGCAGTATTTT. This translates into CASRWTVSTDTQYF.

This clonotype was detected a few times. A junction end diverges from the germline sequence, so it may reflect a read error. This rearrangement joins TRBV5-5 to TRBJ2-7; D unclear. The germline V gene has CDR1 SGHKS and CDR2 YYEKEE (reference sequence). This CDR3 is 12 amino acids long. The CDR3 nucleotides read TGTGCCAGCAGCTTTCCCTCCCACGAGCAGTACTTC. This sequence encodes CASSFPSHEQYF. The variable domain in full, completed from reference TRBV5-5 and TRBJ2-7, reads DAGVTQSPTHLIKTRGQQVTLRCSPISGHKSVSWYQQVLGQGPQFIFQYYEKEERGRGNFPDRFSARQFPNYSSELNVNALLLGDSALYLCASSFPSHEQYFGPGTRLTVT.

This chain uses TRBV6-1 with TRBJ2-2; D possibly corresponds to TRBD1 (6 bases). The CDR3 runs to 15 residues. The V gene lost 8 bases and the J gene lost 3 bases, with 16 bases spanning the gap. Germline lookup yields CDR1 MNHNS and CDR2 SASEGT. CDR3 region: CASWGHVKDTGELFF. The CDR3 nucleotides are TGTGCCAGCTGGGGACACGTGAAAGACACCGGGGAGCTGTTTTTT.

This clonotype was recorded a few times. The chain recombines TRBV12-3 or TRBV12-4 with TRBJ2-5; D is perhaps TRBD1 (7 bases). V was trimmed by 4 bases and J by 5 bases, leaving 14 bases between them. The CDR3 is 14 amino acids. The CDR3 is CASSSTGDWETQYF. The CDR3 DNA sequence: TGTGCCAGCAGTTCAACAGGGGACTGGGAGACCCAGTACTTC.

This clonotype was seen more than once but under ten times. V is TRBV5-1 and J is TRBJ1-2; 8 bases agree with TRBD1. This CDR3 comprises 17 residues. V lost 4 bases, J lost 0 bases, and 11 bases stayed unmatched. CDR1 and CDR2 from the germline V gene are SGHRS and YFSETQ. Here the CDR3 reads CASSPGQGETPNYGYTF. DNA of the CDR3: TGCGCCAGCAGCCCCGGACAGGGAGAGACTCCTAACTATGGCTACACCTTC.

This clonotype appeared a few times. This chain uses TRBV19 with TRBJ2-1; 10 bases agree with TRBD2. This CDR3 contains 14 residues. Trimming at V came to 3 bases and at J to 9 bases, leaving 5 bases not matched to a gene. Germline V lookup: CDR1 LNHDA, CDR2 SQIVND (reference sequence). CDR3 DNA: TGTGCCAGTAGTATGCTAGCGGGAGTACTTGAGCAGTTCTTC. Translation: CASSMLAGVLEQFF.

V and J are TRBV5-5 and TRBJ1-2; 10 bases map to TRBD1. V was pared by 6 bases and J by 8 bases, with 16 bases of the junction left unmatched. Germline CDR1 SGHKS, CDR2 YYEKEE (reference sequence). The CDR3 runs 16 residues. This chain's CDR3 is CASIPGTGVVFGGYTF. DNA of the CDR3: TGTGCCAGCATTCCCGGGACAGGGGTTGTATTCGGAGGCTACACCTTC.

This clonotype has only a few counts. V is TRBV29-1 and J is TRBJ2-7, with 11 bases aligning to TRBD2. The ends lost 1 base at V and 3 bases at J; junction bases unmatched: 2. This CDR3 region has 14 residues. Germline CDR1 reads SQVTM; CDR2 reads ANQGSEA. The CDR3 region has the DNA TGCAGCGTTGAAGGACTAGCGGGAAACTACGAGCAGTACTTC. Protein sequence: CSVEGLAGNYEQYF.

This clonotype was found a few times. The chain recombines TRBV12-3 or TRBV12-4 with TRBJ2-5; D possibly uses TRBD1 or TRBD2 (6 bases each). The CDR3 has 17 amino acids. V lost 7 bases, J lost 0 bases, and 21 bases lay in between. The CDR3 sequence: CASTLFRGLGYQETQYF. The CDR3 DNA reads TGTGCCAGCACCTTATTCCGGGGGCTCGGGTACCAAGAGACCCAGTACTTC.